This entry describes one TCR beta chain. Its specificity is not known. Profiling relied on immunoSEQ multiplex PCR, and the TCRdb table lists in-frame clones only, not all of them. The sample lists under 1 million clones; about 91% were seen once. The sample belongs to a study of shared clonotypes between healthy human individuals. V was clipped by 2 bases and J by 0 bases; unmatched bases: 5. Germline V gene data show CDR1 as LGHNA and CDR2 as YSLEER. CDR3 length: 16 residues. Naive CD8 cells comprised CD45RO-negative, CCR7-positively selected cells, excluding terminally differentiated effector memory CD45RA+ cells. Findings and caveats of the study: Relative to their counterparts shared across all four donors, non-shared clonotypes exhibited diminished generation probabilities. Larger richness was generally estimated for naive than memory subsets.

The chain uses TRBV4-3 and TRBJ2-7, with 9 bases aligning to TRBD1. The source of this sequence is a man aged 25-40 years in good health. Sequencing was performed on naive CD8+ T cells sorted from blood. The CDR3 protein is CASSQRQGDTSYEQYF. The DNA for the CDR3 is TGCGCCAGCAGCCAACGACAGGGGGATACCTCCTACGAGCAGTACTTC.